This TCR beta chain was found in a study of T cell responses to AZD1222 COVID-19 vaccine. Study-wide points: Clonal diversity may have been underestimated, and the donors were mostly white British, with more females than males. Only after the peak T cell response were repertoires sampled.

The CDR3 is 12 amino acids. CDR1 and CDR2 (germline): SGHRS, YFSETQ. The V gene lost 0 bases and the J gene lost 7 bases, with 7 bases spanning the gap. This table comes from immunoSEQ multiplex PCR, and its TCRdb copy is limited to in-frame clones, with some not included. Of approximately 130,000 clones listed, roughly 92% are singletons. This clone was detected only once. Its target is not known. The sequence derives from an adult in good health. This specimen consisted of peripheral blood, obtained on day 0 of AZD1222 vaccination. V and J are TRBV5-1 and TRBJ2-5; D is possibly TRBD2 (5 bases). The CDR3 sequence: CASSLVEGTQYF. In nucleotides, the CDR3 is TGCGCCAGCAGCTTGGTCGAGGGGACCCAGTACTTC.